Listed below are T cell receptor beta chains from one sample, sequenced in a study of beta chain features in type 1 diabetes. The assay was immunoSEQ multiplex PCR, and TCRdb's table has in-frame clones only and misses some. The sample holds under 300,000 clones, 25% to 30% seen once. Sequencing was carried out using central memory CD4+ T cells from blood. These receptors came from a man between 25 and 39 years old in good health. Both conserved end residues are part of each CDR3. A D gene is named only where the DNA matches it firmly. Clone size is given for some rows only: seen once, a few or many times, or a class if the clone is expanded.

CDR3: CAISGQGAEQYF
DNA: TGTGCCATCAGTGGCCAGGGAGCCGAGCAGTACTTC
size: .
J: TRBJ2-7
length: 12
V: TRBV10-3
D: .

CDR3: CARKTALNTEAFF
DNA: TGTGCCCGAAAAACGGCTTTGAACACTGAAGCTTTCTTT
size: .
J: TRBJ1-1
length: 13
V: TRBV30
D: .

CDR3: CASIESEAFF
DNA: TGTGCCAGCATAGAATCTGAAGCTTTCTTT
size: .
J: TRBJ1-1
length: 10
V: TRBV6-6
D: .

CDR3: CASSIEVAIGTDTQYF
DNA: TGTGCCAGTAGTATAGAGGTGGCTATCGGAACAGATACGCAGTATTTT
size: few
J: TRBJ2-3
length: 16
V: TRBV19
D: .

CDR3: CASRTGTTDTQYF
DNA: TGCGCCAGCCGGACAGGGACTACAGATACGCAGTATTTT
size: .
J: TRBJ2-3
length: 13
V: TRBV5-1
D: TRBD1

CDR3: CASSLGDGNQPQHF
DNA: TGCGCCAGCAGCTTGGGGGACGGAAATCAGCCCCAGCATTTT
size: .
J: TRBJ1-5
length: 14
V: TRBV5-1
D: .

CDR3: CASRPRQGWEKLFF
DNA: TGTGCCAGCAGACCTAGACAGGGTTGGGAAAAACTGTTTTTT
size: .
J: TRBJ1-4
length: 14
V: TRBV2
D: TRBD1

CDR3: CASSLDRGTSKSQPQHF
DNA: TGTGCCAGCAGCTTGGACCGAGGGACATCCAAAAGCCAGCCCCAGCATTTT
size: .
J: TRBJ1-5
length: 17
V: TRBV7-9
D: .

CDR3: CASTASLAISTDTQYF
DNA: TGTGCCAGCACGGCTAGCTTAGCGATTAGCACAGATACGCAGTATTTT
size: .
J: TRBJ2-3
length: 16
V: TRBV9
D: .

CDR3: CASSLGGSGANVLTF
DNA: TGTGCCAGCAGCTTAGGTGGGTCTGGGGCCAACGTCCTGACTTTC
size: .
J: TRBJ2-6
length: 15
V: TRBV7-2
D: .

CDR3: CASSLGRTGGVLTF
DNA: TGCGCCAGCAGCTTGGGGAGGACAGGCGGCGTCCTGACTTTC
size: few
J: TRBJ2-6
length: 14
V: TRBV5-1
D: TRBD1

CDR3: CSVAWGLAGNNEQFF
DNA: TGCAGCGTTGCGTGGGGACTAGCGGGAAACAATGAGCAGTTCTTC
size: few
J: TRBJ2-1
length: 15
V: TRBV29-1
D: TRBD2

CDR3: CASSLSPGNYEQYF
DNA: TGTGCCAGCAGCTTATCTCCAGGGAACTACGAGCAGTACTTC
size: few
J: TRBJ2-7
length: 14
V: TRBV7-6
D: .

CDR3: CASSLRGGGSQGNEQYF
DNA: TGTGCCAGCAGCCTCCGGGGTGGGGGCTCCCAGGGGAACGAGCAGTACTTC
size: .
J: TRBJ2-7
length: 17
V: TRBV14
D: .

CDR3: CASTRTMSSYEQYF
DNA: TGCGCCAGCACTAGGACAATGAGCTCCTACGAGCAGTACTTC
size: once
J: TRBJ2-7
length: 14
V: TRBV10-2
D: .

CDR3: CASSPAPGLAGPQETQYF
DNA: TGCGCCAGCAGCCCGGCTCCTGGACTAGCTGGTCCGCAAGAGACCCAGTACTTC
size: few
J: TRBJ2-5
length: 18
V: TRBV5-1
D: TRBD2

CDR3: CASSFGGGDTQYF
DNA: TGTGCCAGCAGCTTTGGGGGAGGGGATACGCAGTATTTT
size: .
J: TRBJ2-3
length: 13
V: TRBV9
D: TRBD2

CDR3: CAISVDGFGAGSPLHF
DNA: TGTGCCATCAGTGTCGATGGGTTTGGTGCCGGGTCACCCCTCCACTTT
size: .
J: TRBJ1-6
length: 16
V: TRBV10-3
D: .

CDR3: CASSLAQGVSYNEQFF
DNA: TGTGCCAGCAGCTTAGCGCAGGGTGTATCCTACAATGAGCAGTTCTTC
size: many
J: TRBJ2-1
length: 16
V: TRBV7-2
D: .

CDR3: CASSKDLGETQYF
DNA: TGCGCCAGCAGCAAGGATCTAGGGGAGACCCAGTACTTC
size: few
J: TRBJ2-5
length: 13
V: TRBV5-1
D: .

CDR3: CASSFRTGVRVEQYF
DNA: TGTGCCAGCAGTTTCCGGACAGGCGTCCGGGTCGAGCAGTACTTC
size: .
J: TRBJ2-7
length: 15
V: TRBV28
D: TRBD1

CDR3: CASSREGQSYEQYF
DNA: TGCGCCAGCAGCAGAGAAGGACAGTCCTACGAGCAGTACTTC
size: few
J: TRBJ2-7
length: 14
V: TRBV5-1
D: .

CDR3: CASSLDSYNEQFF
DNA: TGTGCCAGCAGTTTAGACTCCTACAATGAGCAGTTCTTC
size: few
J: TRBJ2-1
length: 13
V: TRBV28
D: .

CDR3: CASSRRSSTDTQYF
DNA: TGTGCCAGCAGCCGCAGGTCTAGCACAGATACGCAGTATTTT
size: few
J: TRBJ2-3
length: 14
V: TRBV7-2
D: .

CDR3: CSADRGTLRTEAFF
DNA: TGCAGCGCTGATAGGGGCACCCTTCGGACTGAAGCTTTCTTT
size: .
J: TRBJ1-1
length: 14
V: TRBV29-1
D: .

CDR3: CASSVGSGSSYEQYF
DNA: TGTGCCAGCAGCGTAGGATCCGGGTCATCCTACGAGCAGTACTTC
size: few
J: TRBJ2-7
length: 15
V: TRBV9
D: .

CDR3: CASSLQGDYGYTF
DNA: TGTGCCAGCAGCCTACAGGGAGACTATGGCTACACCTTC
size: .
J: TRBJ1-2
length: 13
V: TRBV7-9
D: .

CDR3: CASKRTGGDEQYF
DNA: TGTGCCAGCAAGAGGACAGGGGGGGACGAGCAGTACTTC
size: few
J: TRBJ2-7
length: 13
V: TRBV27
D: TRBD1

CDR3: CATSSMGQGNQPQHF
DNA: TGTGCCACCAGCAGCATGGGACAGGGCAATCAGCCCCAGCATTTT
size: few
J: TRBJ1-5
length: 15
V: TRBV15
D: TRBD1

CDR3: CASSLVGQPQHF
DNA: TGTGCCAGCAGCTTAGTGGGCCAGCCCCAGCATTTT
size: once
J: TRBJ1-5
length: 12
V: TRBV7-2
D: .

CDR3: CSARQGPGYGYTF
DNA: TGCAGCGCGCGACAGGGGCCTGGCTATGGCTACACCTTC
size: few
J: TRBJ1-2
length: 13
V: TRBV29-1
D: TRBD1

CDR3: CAWSLNSGTEAFF
DNA: TGTGCCTGGAGCCTAAACTCGGGGACTGAAGCTTTCTTT
size: many
J: TRBJ1-1
length: 13
V: TRBV30
D: .

CDR3: CASSQDIGGGKTQYF
DNA: TGTGCCAGCAGCCAAGATATTGGAGGCGGGAAGACCCAGTACTTC
size: few
J: TRBJ2-5
length: 15
V: TRBV14
D: .

CDR3: CASSFRAGPSTGELFF
DNA: TGTGCCAGCAGCTTTAGAGCGGGGCCCAGCACCGGGGAGCTGTTTTTT
size: .
J: TRBJ2-2
length: 16
V: TRBV7-8
D: TRBD2

CDR3: CSGAFSGNTIYF
DNA: TGCAGCGGGGCTTTCTCTGGAAACACCATATATTTT
size: .
J: TRBJ1-3
length: 12
V: TRBV29-1
D: .

CDR3: CASSQDPSAGKTQYF
DNA: TGCGCCAGCAGCCAAGATCCTAGCGCGGGGAAGACCCAGTACTTC
size: .
J: TRBJ2-5
length: 15
V: TRBV4-3
D: .

CDR3: CASSQEGVASEDTQYF
DNA: TGTGCCAGCAGCCAAGAGGGAGTAGCGTCGGAGGATACGCAGTATTTT
size: few
J: TRBJ2-3
length: 16
V: TRBV4-2
D: .

CDR3: CASTLDGNSGNTIYF
DNA: TGTGCCAGCACCCTGGACGGAAACTCTGGAAACACCATATATTTT
size: .
J: TRBJ1-3
length: 15
V: TRBV7-9
D: .

CDR3: CAISGVQGSPSYEQYF
DNA: TGTGCCATCAGTGGGGTACAGGGGTCCCCCTCCTACGAGCAGTACTTC
size: .
J: TRBJ2-7
length: 16
V: TRBV10-3
D: TRBD1

CDR3: CAWGGHPYEQYF
DNA: TGTGCCTGGGGGGGACACCCCTACGAGCAGTACTTC
size: .
J: TRBJ2-7
length: 12
V: TRBV30
D: .

CDR3: CASSLGLVEEPEQYF
DNA: TGTGCCAGCAGCTTAGGGCTGGTCGAAGAACCCGAGCAGTACTTC
size: .
J: TRBJ2-7
length: 15
V: TRBV7-2
D: .

CDR3: CASSLGRSETQYF
DNA: TGTGCCAGCAGCTTAGGCCGGTCCGAGACCCAGTACTTC
size: .
J: TRBJ2-5
length: 13
V: TRBV7-2
D: .

CDR3: CASSVDRRETQYF
DNA: TGTGCCAGCAGTGTGGACAGGCGAGAGACCCAGTACTTC
size: few
J: TRBJ2-5
length: 13
V: TRBV6-1
D: TRBD1

CDR3: CATSRDLGEQYF
DNA: TGTGCCACCAGCAGAGACTTAGGCGAGCAGTACTTC
size: .
J: TRBJ2-7
length: 12
V: TRBV15
D: .

CDR3: CASSDEGWTGELFF
DNA: TGTGCCAGCAGCGACGAAGGGTGGACCGGGGAGCTGTTTTTT
size: .
J: TRBJ2-2
length: 14
V: TRBV2
D: .

CDR3: CASSQDPKGFLFF
DNA: TGTGCCAGCAGCCAAGATCCAAAGGGCTTCCTGTTTTTT
size: once
J: TRBJ1-4
length: 13
V: TRBV4-2
D: .

CDR3: CASSLVAGRAGNNEQFF
DNA: TGTGCCAGCAGCTTAGTAGCAGGACGGGCAGGGAACAATGAGCAGTTCTTC
size: .
J: TRBJ2-1
length: 17
V: TRBV11-2
D: .

CDR3: CAWRPGSGAYNEQFF
DNA: TGTGCCTGGAGGCCTGGGAGCGGTGCATACAATGAGCAGTTCTTC
size: .
J: TRBJ2-1
length: 15
V: TRBV30
D: .

CDR3: CAWSGLYGYTF
DNA: TGTGCCTGGAGTGGCCTCTATGGCTACACCTTC
size: few
J: TRBJ1-2
length: 11
V: TRBV30
D: .

CDR3: CAIGQKNEKLFF
DNA: TGTGCTATCGGGCAGAAGAATGAAAAACTGTTTTTT
size: .
J: TRBJ1-4
length: 12
V: TRBV30
D: .

CDR3: CSVATDSNYGYTF
DNA: TGCAGCGTTGCGACGGACTCTAACTATGGCTACACCTTC
size: .
J: TRBJ1-2
length: 13
V: TRBV29-1
D: .

CDR3: CASSYSPSGIDTQYF
DNA: TGTGCCAGCAGTTACTCCCCTAGCGGGATAGATACGCAGTATTTT
size: .
J: TRBJ2-3
length: 15
V: TRBV6-5
D: TRBD2

CDR3: CASRGLAGAGNEQFF
DNA: TGTGCCAGCAGGGGGCTAGCGGGAGCGGGCAATGAGCAGTTCTTC
size: .
J: TRBJ2-1
length: 15
V: TRBV11-2
D: TRBD2

CDR3: CASSLDYRVDEQFF
DNA: TGTGCCAGCAGCTTAGATTACAGGGTCGATGAGCAGTTCTTC
size: .
J: TRBJ2-1
length: 14
V: TRBV11-2
D: .

CDR3: CASRIAGGLDTQYF
DNA: TGTGCCAGCAGGATAGCGGGAGGGTTAGATACGCAGTATTTT
size: .
J: TRBJ2-3
length: 14
V: TRBV6-5
D: TRBD2

CDR3: CASSIQGRGRGEQFF
DNA: TGTGCCAGTAGTATTCAAGGACGTGGACGGGGTGAGCAGTTCTTC
size: .
J: TRBJ2-1
length: 15
V: TRBV19
D: .

CDR3: CATSRTEETQYF
DNA: TGTGCCACCAGCAGGACAGAAGAGACCCAGTACTTC
size: .
J: TRBJ2-5
length: 12
V: TRBV15
D: .

CDR3: CASGGATDTQYF
DNA: TGTGCCAGCGGGGGGGCAACAGATACGCAGTATTTT
size: .
J: TRBJ2-3
length: 12
V: TRBV6-1
D: .

CDR3: CASSDYSRTHEKLFF
DNA: TGTGCCAGCAGTGACTACAGTCGTACGCATGAAAAACTGTTTTTT
size: .
J: TRBJ1-4
length: 15
V: TRBV2
D: .